The clone carrying this T cell receptor beta chain was seen just once. The data are from a study of blood T cell repertoires in COVID-19. Study in general: Acute and convalescent COVID-19 samples came from the United States, Italy and Spain. PBMCs, B-cell-depleted T cells, or T cells were the source of the cDNA or gDNA that made up the material.

The assay was immunoSEQ multiplex PCR, and TCRdb's table has in-frame clones only and misses some. Seen here are roughly 200,000 clones, more than 85% observed once, and the top ten hold roughly 3%. CDR1 SGHKS and CDR2 YYEKEE come from the germline V gene (reference sequence). V shed 3 bases and J shed 0 bases, with 12 bases lying between them. The CDR3 has 15 residues. The TCR comes from a man between 60 and 75 years old with acute or convalescent COVID-19. Material: peripheral blood. The V call is TRBV5-5, the J call TRBJ1-2; D call uncertain. DNA of the CDR3: TGTGCCAGCAGCTGGCTCGACACAACTAACTATGGCTACACCTTC. Protein: CASSWLDTTNYGYTF.